This TCR beta chain was captured in a study of response to subunit inactivated influenza vaccine. The CDR3 loop spans 14 amino acids. V gave up 0 bases and J gave up 5 bases, with 10 bases separating them. The germline CDR1 and CDR2 sequences are SEHNR and FQNEAQ (reference sequence). Findings and limits, study-wide: The authors put forward the suggestion that each seasonal influenza vaccination may bring in only a limited number of new T cells.

Worth noting for this clonotype: Its specificity is unknown.

TCRdb independently ran MiXCR on the RT-PCR reads; one entry per CDR3 protein. The sample carries hundreds of thousands of distinct CDR3 sequences, roughly 23% recorded once. The chain uses TRBV7-9 and TRBJ2-5; D not resolved. The material sequenced was CD4+ T cells sorted from PBMCs, taken around 5 days after vaccination. The sequence was obtained from a man aged 50-60 years who received an inactivated influenza vaccine. Here the CDR3 reads CASSLALGKETQYF. The CDR3 bases are TGTGCCAGCAGCTTAGCGCTAGGGAAGGAGACCCAGTACTTC.